One sample yielded the 13 T cell receptor beta chains listed below, sequenced in a study of blood T cell repertoires in COVID-19. Assay used: immunoSEQ multiplex PCR; TCRdb lists only in-frame clones, some missing. Here the sample spans some 300,000 clones, 86% being singletons. Sequenced material: peripheral blood. These receptors all come from a woman in her 70s with COVID-19, enrolled during active disease.

The chain carries TRBV28 and TRBJ1-1, with D unresolved. V was shortened by 2 bases and J by 1 base, with 8 bases between the two germline ends. The CDR3 is 14 amino acids. CDR1 MDHEN and CDR2 SYDVKM come from the germline V gene. Written as DNA, the CDR3 is TGTGCCAGCAGTTTAAGTAGTGCGAACACTGAAGCTTTCTTT. Translating gives CASSLSSANTEAFF.

This clone was counted a single time. The chain links TRBV4-3 to TRBJ2-7; D remains unclear. The germline V gene encodes CDR1 LGHNA and CDR2 YSLEER. V gave up 0 bases and J gave up 3 bases, with 9 bases separating them. This CDR3 contains 14 residues. CDR3 coding DNA: TGCGCCAGCAGCCAAGATCTCTCGGGCTACGAGCAGTACTTC. Its translation is CASSQDLSGYEQYF.

V and J are TRBV2 and TRBJ2-7; D is possibly TRBD1 (5 bases). This CDR3 region has 14 residues. V dropped 5 bases and J dropped 0 bases, with 11 bases sitting between them. The germline CDR1 and CDR2 sequences are SNHLY and FYNNEI. The CDR3 region has the DNA TGTGCCAGCAGTCTGACAGCTTTCTCCTACGAGCAGTACTTC. Translation: CASSLTAFSYEQYF.

V usage is TRBV19 and J usage is TRBJ1-6, with TRBD1 matching 7 bases. There are 16 residues in the CDR3. With V trimmed by 3 bases and J by 8 bases, 10 bases remained unmatched. Per germline, CDR1 LNHDA and CDR2 SQIVND (reference sequence). CDR3 in amino acids: CASSMLVGQRDSPLHF. CDR3 DNA sequence: TGTGCCAGTAGTATGTTGGTGGGACAGCGAGATTCACCCCTCCACTTT.

The V call is TRBV23-1, the J call TRBJ1-2; D may be TRBD1 (6 bases). TRBV23-1 is reported as an ORF; its role is uncertain. This CDR3 contains 14 residues. The ends were cut back, 8 bases at V and 4 bases at J, with 17 bases in the middle. The CDR3 sequence: CASRMDSRPYGYTF. DNA of the CDR3: TGCGCCAGCCGAATGGACAGCCGGCCCTATGGCTACACCTTC.

The chain couples TRBV28 to TRBJ1-2, with a possible D match to TRBD1 (5 bases). Germline CDR1 MDHEN, CDR2 SYDVKM. CDR3 length: 14 residues. V was trimmed by 2 bases and J by 11 bases, leaving 18 bases between them. Here the CDR3 reads CASSLQGVKSPYTF. CDR3 nucleotide sequence: TGTGCCAGCAGTTTACAGGGTGTCAAGTCCCCTTACACCTTC.

This rearrangement joins TRBV15 to TRBJ2-3; 8 bases map to TRBD2. Losses at the gene ends were 8 bases for V and 5 bases for J; bases not matched to a gene: 9. This CDR3 contains 14 residues. Per the germline V gene, CDR1 is LNHNV and CDR2 is YYDKDF (reference sequence). CDR3 in amino acids: CATWFTGGEDTQYF. The CDR3 DNA follows: TGTGCCACCTGGTTTACGGGGGGGGAAGATACGCAGTATTTT.

This chain links TRBV28 with TRBJ2-1; 8 bases align to TRBD2. V dropped 4 bases and J dropped 14; count of bases not matched to a gene: 16. Germline lookup yields CDR1 MDHEN and CDR2 SYDVKM. This CDR3 contains 15 residues. Here the CDR3 reads CASSSRNPGGQLEFF. In DNA form, the CDR3 reads TGTGCCAGCAGTTCTCGTAATCCGGGGGGGCAATTGGAGTTCTTC.

This chain joins TRBV7-6 and TRBJ1-2; 7 bases line up with TRBD1. The CDR3 contains 14 residues. Germline V gene lookup returns CDR1 SGHVS and CDR2 FNYEAQ. Losses at the gene ends were 4 bases for V and 2 bases for J; bases not matched to a gene: 4. CDR3 DNA: TGTGCCAGCAGCTCCACCAGGGGGAACTATGGCTACACCTTC. This gives the protein CASSSTRGNYGYTF.

The chain uses TRBV13 and TRBJ1-6; no clear D gene. The CDR3 covers 14 residues. The V end was cut by 7 bases, the J end by 0 bases, with 7 bases between. Looked up from germline, CDR1 is PRHDT and CDR2 is FYEKMQ (reference sequence). In DNA form, the CDR3 reads TGTGCCAGCACGGTGAGCTCCTATAATTCACCCCTCCACTTT. As protein: CASTVSSYNSPLHF. Filled out from reference TRBV13 and TRBJ1-6, the complete variable domain reads AAGVIQSPRHLIKEKRETATLKCYPIPRHDTVYWYQQGPGQDPQFLISFYEKMQSDKGSIPDRFSAQQFSDYHSELNMSSLELGDSALYFCASTVSSYNSPLHFGNGTRLTVT.

V and J are TRBV11-3 and TRBJ2-1, with TRBD2 as a possible D gene (5 bases). Trimming took off 0 bases at V and 7 bases at J, with 7 bases between the two ends. The CDR3 is made up of 13 amino acids. Germline CDR1 is SGHNT and CDR2 is YENEEA. CDR3 amino acids: CASSLERANEQFF. CDR3 coding DNA: TGTGCCAGCAGCTTAGAGAGGGCGAATGAGCAGTTCTTC. Full variable domain (rest looked up from reference TRBV11-3 and TRBJ2-1): EAGVVQSPRYKIIEKKQPVAFWCNPISGHNTLYWYLQNLGQGPELLIRYENEEAVDDSQLPKDRFSAERLKGVDSTLKIQPAELGDSAVYLCASSLERANEQFFGPGTRLTVL.

The rearrangement joins TRBV7-9 to TRBJ1-2; 9 bases are a match to TRBD1. Per the germline V gene, CDR1 is SEHNR and CDR2 is FQNEAQ (reference sequence). This CDR3 spans 17 amino acids. Unmatched junction bases numbered 8, after V lost 1 base and J lost 2 bases. CDR3 coding DNA: TGTGCCAGCAGCTTAGACTACAGGGGGCCTTCGAACTATGGCTACACCTTC. Its translation is CASSLDYRGPSNYGYTF.

Comment on this clone: Distinct nucleotide sequences in the sample also encode this CDR3. This chain joins TRBV11-2 and TRBJ2-7; a possible D gene is TRBD1 (5 bases). This CDR3 has 14 residues. V lost 1 base to trimming and J lost 2 bases, with 9 bases between them. Germline CDR1 SGHAT, CDR2 FQNNGV. The CDR3 nucleotides are TGTGCCAGCAGCTTAGGGCCAGGGACCTACGAGCAGTACTTC. This sequence encodes CASSLGPGTYEQYF.